This TCR beta chain emerged from a study of blood T cell repertoires in COVID-19. Repertoires were generated with immunoSEQ multiplex PCR, while TCRdb's copy carries only in-frame clones and drops some. The profile covers 130,000 or so clones, with 87% appearing a single time and under 3% taken by the ten largest. The CDR3 runs to 16 residues. V was clipped by 0 bases and J by 5 bases; unmatched bases: 6. Germline CDR1 reads LGHNA; CDR2 reads YNFKEQ. The material sequenced was peripheral blood. The TCR originated in a man aged 45-65 years with active COVID-19. The chain combines TRBV4-2 with TRBJ2-1; 8 bases are a match to TRBD2. The CDR3 DNA reads as TGTGCCAGCAGCCAAGATCGGGGGGGGGTCGACAATGAGCAGTTCTTC. As protein: CASSQDRGGVDNEQFF.